The 14 T cell receptor beta chains below come from one sample, sequenced in a study of PD-1 blockade in classical Hodgkin lymphoma. The method was immunoSEQ multiplex PCR; TCRdb's version includes in-frame clones alone and lacks a portion of them. The repertoire consists of 25,000 to 30,000 clones, with about 74% occurring once and the leading ten covering approximately 2.6%. The patients all showed relapse after autologous stem cell transplantation, while their brentuximab vedotin exposure varied. Purified CD4+ T cells were obtained from thawed PBMCs through magnetic negative selection. Sequenced here: CD4+ T cells from blood, sampled at baseline. Source of these receptors: a human donor with classical Hodgkin lymphoma.

V and J are TRBV7-6 and TRBJ1-4, with 9 bases identical to TRBD1. The CDR3 has 16 residues. CDR1 SGHVS and CDR2 FNYEAQ come from the germline V gene. Trimming cost V 0 bases and J 5 bases; bases outside gene matches: 4. The CDR3 nucleotides read TGTGCCAGCAGCTTAGCTGGAGGGACAGGGAATGAAAAACTGTTTTTT. Translated, it gives CASSLAGGTGNEKLFF.

The V gene is TRBV29-1, the J gene TRBJ1-1; 10 positions agree with TRBD1. The junction had 7 bases not matched to a gene; V was cut back by 7 bases and J by 2 bases. The CDR3 length is 14 residues. Looked up from germline, CDR1 is SQVTM and CDR2 is ANQGSEA. CDR3 DNA sequence: TGCAGCGCAGTCAGGACAGGGGGAAACACTGAAGCTTTCTTT. It codes for CSAVRTGGNTEAFF.

In this sample, this clone turned up once. This rearrangement joins TRBV5-1 to TRBJ2-3; TRBD1 matches 8 bases. Trimming cost V 0 bases and J 5 bases; bases outside gene matches: 8. The CDR3 totals 16 residues. Per the germline V gene, CDR1 is SGHRS and CDR2 is YFSETQ. CDR3 DNA: TGCGCCAGCAGCTTGGGGGCCAGGGGGCCCAAAGATACGCAGTATTTT. Its protein product is CASSLGARGPKDTQYF. Filled out from reference TRBV5-1 and TRBJ2-3, the complete variable domain reads KAGVTQTPRYLIKTRGQQVTLSCSPISGHRSVSWYQQTPGQGLQFLFEYFSETQRNKGNFPGRFSGRQFSNSRSEMNVSTLELGDSALYLCASSLGARGPKDTQYFGPGTRLTVL.

J is TRBJ1-4 and V is TRBV5-1; 7 bases line up with TRBD1. Germline V gene data show CDR1 as SGHRS and CDR2 as YFSETQ. The V gene end was trimmed by 4 bases and the J gene end by 2 bases; junction bases not matched to a gene: 11. This CDR3 contains 17 residues. In DNA form, the CDR3 reads TGCGCCAGCAGCGTCGGAGACAGGGCCCCTACTAATGAAAAACTGTTTTTT. This encodes CASSVGDRAPTNEKLFF.

This chain connects TRBV30 to TRBJ2-7; possibly TRBD1 for D (5 bases). The germline V gene has CDR1 GTSNPN and CDR2 SVGIG (reference sequence). CDR3 length: 13 residues. Trimming shortened V by 0 bases and J by 4 bases, and 10 bases separated the two germline ends. CDR3 bases: TGTGCCTGGAGTGTCCGACAGATTTACGAGCAGTACTTC. This gives the protein CAWSVRQIYEQYF.

The J gene is TRBJ2-2, the V gene TRBV4-2, with 10 bases that match TRBD1. The V gene end was trimmed by 4 bases and the J gene end by 6 bases; junction bases not matched to a gene: 14. The CDR3 contains 18 residues. Germline V CDR1 and CDR2: LGHNA, YNFKEQ. The DNA for the CDR3 is TGTGCCAGCAGCCCGTTCTTCAGGACAGGGGGGGTTGCCGGGGAGCTGTTTTTT. Translated, it gives CASSPFFRTGGVAGELFF.

CDR3: CASSAWTASPETQYF. The DNA of the CDR3 is TGTGCCAGCAGCGCTTGGACAGCATCACCAGAGACCCAGTACTTC. V gene TRBV14 combines with J gene TRBJ2-5; D is possibly TRBD1 (6 bases). The germline CDR1 and CDR2 sequences are SGHDN and FVKESK. V was pared by 5 bases and J by 4 bases, with 17 bases between. The CDR3 has 15 amino acids.

The gene calls are TRBV2 and TRBJ2-5; 11 nucleotides align to TRBD2. Trimming took 8 bases from V and 4 from J; bases not matched to a gene: 6. The V gene's germline CDR1 is SNHLY and CDR2 FYNNEI. The CDR3 totals 14 residues. Here the CDR3 reads CASFSGGAGETQYF. The CDR3 bases are TGTGCCAGCTTTAGCGGGGGGGCAGGAGAGACCCAGTACTTC.

V gene TRBV19 combines with J gene TRBJ2-1, with 7 bases aligning to TRBD1. Unmatched junction bases numbered 6, after V lost 5 bases and J lost 2 bases. The CDR3 extends over 15 amino acids. Germline lookup yields CDR1 LNHDA and CDR2 SQIVND (reference sequence). CDR3 amino acids: CASSVRDSPYNEQFF. The CDR3 bases are TGTGCCAGTAGTGTCCGGGACAGTCCCTACAATGAGCAGTTCTTC.

This chain joins TRBV9 and TRBJ1-5; 9 bases align to TRBD1. V lost 1 base and J lost 5; bases outside the gene matches: 4. There are 15 residues in the CDR3. Per germline, CDR1 SGDLS and CDR2 YYNGEE. CDR3 nucleotide sequence: TGTGCCAGCAGCGTAATCCGGGACAGGGATCAGCCCCAGCATTTT. Translated: CASSVIRDRDQPQHF.

The chain combines TRBV4-2 with TRBJ2-7; D is possibly TRBD1 (5 bases). Germline V gene data show CDR1 as LGHNA and CDR2 as YNFKEQ. Trimming took off 2 bases at V and 3 bases at J, with 17 bases between the two ends. This CDR3 has 16 amino acids. Written as DNA, the CDR3 is TGTGCCAGCAGCCAAAGGGTCGGGCAGGGTGGCTACGAGCAGTACTTC. Translating gives CASSQRVGQGGYEQYF.

The chain recombines TRBV6-6 with TRBJ2-5, with TRBD1 identical over 8 bases. With 2 bases clipped from V and 4 bases from J, the junction kept 3 bases outside the gene matches. This CDR3 region has 14 residues. Germline loops: CDR1 MNHNY, CDR2 SVGAGI (reference sequence). Written as DNA, the CDR3 is TGTGCCAGCAGTTACACAGGGGGGAGAGAGACCCAGTACTTC. Protein sequence: CASSYTGGRETQYF.

This clone was counted a single time. V and J are TRBV5-1 and TRBJ2-5; D possibly corresponds to TRBD1 (6 bases). There are 13 residues in the CDR3. The germline V gene encodes CDR1 SGHRS and CDR2 YFSETQ. Between the trimmed V and J ends, which lost 4 bases and 7 bases, there was a span of 14 bases. Here the CDR3 DNA reads TGCGCCAGCAGCCTGGACCCCAGGGGGACCCAGTACTTC. This codes for CASSLDPRGTQYF.

The sample holds one count of this clone. The chain links TRBV6-1 to TRBJ1-2, with a possible D match to TRBD1 (6 bases). This CDR3 has 13 amino acids. V shed 7 bases and J shed 6 bases, with 15 bases lying between them. Germline V lookup: CDR1 MNHNS, CDR2 SASEGT. The CDR3 is CASTQGRINGYTF. The CDR3 DNA follows: TGTGCCAGCACACAGGGAAGGATCAATGGCTACACCTTC.